This T cell receptor beta chain was sequenced in a study of PD-1 blockade in classical Hodgkin lymphoma. Study in general: The study gave patients nivolumab 3 mg/kg intravenously every 2 weeks. Regarding the study as a whole: Patients with a complete response exhibited baseline diversity comparable to newly diagnosed patients. CD8+ TCR diversity did not rise significantly by C4D1, unlike CD4+. Compared with healthy donors, newly diagnosed patients reportedly showed lower baseline TCR diversity.

CDR3 size: 15 residues. The germline gives CDR1 SGDLS, CDR2 YYNGEE. J was trimmed by 3 bases and V by 3 bases; bases with no gene match: 7. Autologous stem cell transplantation was followed by relapse in every patient, and brentuximab vedotin exposure varied. About this clone itself: Its antigen remains unidentified.

TCRdb keeps only in-frame clones here, not all; method: immunoSEQ multiplex PCR. The sample includes about 72,000 clones, roughly 91% seen only once; the top ten take approximately 8%. The sample here was peripheral blood mononuclear cells (PBMCs), taken at baseline. The sequence derives from a human donor with classical Hodgkin lymphoma. The chain couples TRBV9 to TRBJ1-2; TRBD1 matches 8 bases. Written as DNA, the CDR3 is TGTGCCAGCAGCGCAGGGACAGGAGATTACTATGGCTACACCTTC. Encoded protein: CASSAGTGDYYGYTF.